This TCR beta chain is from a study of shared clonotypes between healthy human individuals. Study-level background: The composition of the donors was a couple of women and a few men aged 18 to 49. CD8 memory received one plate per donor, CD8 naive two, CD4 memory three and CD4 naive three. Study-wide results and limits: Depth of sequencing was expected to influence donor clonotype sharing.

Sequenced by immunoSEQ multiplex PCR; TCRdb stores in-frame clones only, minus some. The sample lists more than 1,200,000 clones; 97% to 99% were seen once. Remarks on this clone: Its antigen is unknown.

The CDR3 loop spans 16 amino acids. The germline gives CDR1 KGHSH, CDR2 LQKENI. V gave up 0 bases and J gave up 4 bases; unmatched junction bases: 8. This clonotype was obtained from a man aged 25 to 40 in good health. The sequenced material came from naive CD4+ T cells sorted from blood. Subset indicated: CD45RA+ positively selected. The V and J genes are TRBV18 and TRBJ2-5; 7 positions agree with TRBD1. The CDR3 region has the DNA TGTGCCAGCTCACCACCGACGACAGGGTATGGAGAGACCCAGTACTTC. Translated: CASSPPTTGYGETQYF.